This section outlines one T cell receptor (beta chain) sequence together with its context. Its cognate antigen is unknown. cDNA synthesis used the whole RNA isolate, giving expressed TCRB sequences. The table came from immunoSEQ multiplex PCR; TCRdb's copy has only in-frame clones and leaves some out. The sample includes about 290,000 clones, about 8% of them seen just once. The CDR3 is made up of 17 amino acids. V shed 4 bases and J 4 bases; nucleotides not matched to a gene: 12. The V gene's germline CDR1 is MDHEN and CDR2 SYDVKM. This specimen belongs to a study of beta chain features in type 1 diabetes. About the research overall: The examined sorted cells totaled some 99 million across samples. Whole-study findings and limits: These data did not resolve whether HLA type affects TCRB rearrangement.

The sequenced sample consisted of central memory CD4+ T cells from blood. The gene calls are TRBV28 and TRBJ2-1, with 8 bases aligning to TRBD1. This TCR came from a woman aged 18-35 years in good health. In DNA form, the CDR3 reads TGTGCCAGCAGTTCCGCCTCCGGGACAGGTCCATACAATGAGCAGTTCTTC. This translates into CASSSASGTGPYNEQFF.